The present T cell receptor (beta chain) was sequenced within a study of T cell responses to AZD1222 COVID-19 vaccine. Study-wide points: When two AZD1222 doses had been given, Spike-specific TCR breadth and depth rose. Baseline seropositivity characterized only a handful of AZD1222 recipients.

Of note for this clone: The antigen is undetermined.

Germline V gives CDR1 SGHNT, CDR2 YYREEE (reference sequence). The CDR3 covers 15 residues. Trimming left V 1 base short and J 5 bases short, with 10 bases between. The data were produced by immunoSEQ multiplex PCR, yet TCRdb's version contains in-frame clones alone and is incomplete. The table has more than 110,000 clones, roughly 88% seen once; the top ten hold about 3.5%. The source of this sequence is an adult in good health. The genes are TRBV5-4 and TRBJ1-6; the D gene is possibly TRBD1 (5 bases). The sample was peripheral blood, taken on day 0 of AZD1222 vaccination. The CDR3 coding sequence is TGTGCCAGCAGCTTGCCGACGGGGGATAATTCACCCCTCCACTTT. Amino acid sequence: CASSLPTGDNSPLHF.